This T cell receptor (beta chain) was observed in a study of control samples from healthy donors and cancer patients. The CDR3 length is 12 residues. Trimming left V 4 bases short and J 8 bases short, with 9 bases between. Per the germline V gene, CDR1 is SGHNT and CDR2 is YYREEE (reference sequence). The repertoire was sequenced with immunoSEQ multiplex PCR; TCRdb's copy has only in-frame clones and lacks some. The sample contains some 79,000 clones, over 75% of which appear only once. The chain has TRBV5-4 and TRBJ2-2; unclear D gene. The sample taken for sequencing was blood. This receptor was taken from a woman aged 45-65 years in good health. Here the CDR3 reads CASSMLEGELFF. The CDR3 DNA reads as TGTGCCAGCAGCATGTTAGAAGGGGAGCTGTTTTTT. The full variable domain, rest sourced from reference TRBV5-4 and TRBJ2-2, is ETGVTQSPTHLIKTRGQQVTLRCSSQSGHNTVSWYQQALGQGPQFIFQYYREEENGRGNFPPRFSGLQFPNYSSELNVNALELDDSALYLCASSMLEGELFFGEGSRLTVL.